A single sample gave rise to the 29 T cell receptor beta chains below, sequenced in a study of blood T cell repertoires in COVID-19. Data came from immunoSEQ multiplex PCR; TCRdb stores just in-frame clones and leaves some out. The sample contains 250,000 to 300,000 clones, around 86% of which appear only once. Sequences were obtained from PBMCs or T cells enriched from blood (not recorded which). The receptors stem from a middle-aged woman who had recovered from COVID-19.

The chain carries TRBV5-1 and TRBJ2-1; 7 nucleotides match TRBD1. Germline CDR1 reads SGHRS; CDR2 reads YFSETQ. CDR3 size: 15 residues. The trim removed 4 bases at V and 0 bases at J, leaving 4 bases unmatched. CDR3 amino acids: CASSQGGDSYNEQFF. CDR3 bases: TGCGCCAGCAGCCAAGGGGGCGACTCCTACAATGAGCAGTTCTTC.

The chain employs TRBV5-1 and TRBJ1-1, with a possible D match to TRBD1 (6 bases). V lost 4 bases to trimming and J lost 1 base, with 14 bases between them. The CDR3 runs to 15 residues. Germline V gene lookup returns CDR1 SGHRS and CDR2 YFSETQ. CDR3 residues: CASSVTGPSNTEAFF. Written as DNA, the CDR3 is TGCGCCAGCAGCGTTACAGGGCCTTCGAACACTGAAGCTTTCTTT.

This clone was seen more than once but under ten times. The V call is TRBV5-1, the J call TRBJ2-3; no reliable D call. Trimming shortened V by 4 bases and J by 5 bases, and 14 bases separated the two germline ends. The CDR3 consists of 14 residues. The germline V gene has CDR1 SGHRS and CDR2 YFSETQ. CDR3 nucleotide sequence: TGCGCCAGCAGCCGGTTTTCTCCGGTAGATACGCAGTATTTT. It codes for CASSRFSPVDTQYF.

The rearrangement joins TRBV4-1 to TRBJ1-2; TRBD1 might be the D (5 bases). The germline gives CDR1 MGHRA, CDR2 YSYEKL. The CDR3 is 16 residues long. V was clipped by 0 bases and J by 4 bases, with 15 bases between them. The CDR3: CASSQDTVQGTYGYTF. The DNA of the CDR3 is TGCGCCAGCAGCCAAGATACGGTTCAGGGAACCTATGGCTACACCTTC.

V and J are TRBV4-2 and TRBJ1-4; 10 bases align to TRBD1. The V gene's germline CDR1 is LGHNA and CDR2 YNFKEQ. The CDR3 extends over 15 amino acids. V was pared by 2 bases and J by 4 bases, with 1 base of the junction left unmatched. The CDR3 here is CASSQRDRGNEKLFF. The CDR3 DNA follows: TGTGCCAGCAGCCAAAGGGACAGGGGTAATGAAAAACTGTTTTTT.

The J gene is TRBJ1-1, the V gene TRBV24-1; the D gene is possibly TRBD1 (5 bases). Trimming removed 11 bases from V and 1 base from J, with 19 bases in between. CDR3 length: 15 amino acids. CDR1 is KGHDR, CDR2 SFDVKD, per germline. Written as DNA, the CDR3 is TGTGCCATCTTAGGGGCAGGGCTTTGGAACACTGAAGCTTTCTTT. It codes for CAILGAGLWNTEAFF.

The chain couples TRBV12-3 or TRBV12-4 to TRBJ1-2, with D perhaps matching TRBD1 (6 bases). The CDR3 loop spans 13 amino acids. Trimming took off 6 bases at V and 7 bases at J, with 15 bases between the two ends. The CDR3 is CASSRGGVGGYTF. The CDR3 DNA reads TGTGCCAGCAGCCGAGGGGGGGTTGGTGGCTACACCTTC.

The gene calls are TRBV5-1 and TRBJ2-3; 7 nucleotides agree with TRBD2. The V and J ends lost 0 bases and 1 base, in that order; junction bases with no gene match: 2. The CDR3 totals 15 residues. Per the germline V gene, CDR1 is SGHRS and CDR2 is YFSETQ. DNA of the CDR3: TGCGCCAGCAGCTTGGCGGCGGGGGGCACAGATACGCAGTATTTT. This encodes CASSLAAGGTDTQYF.

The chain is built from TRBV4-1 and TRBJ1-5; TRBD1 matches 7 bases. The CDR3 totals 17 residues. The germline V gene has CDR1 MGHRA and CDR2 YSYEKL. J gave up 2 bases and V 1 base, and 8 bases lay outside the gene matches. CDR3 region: CASSQGQGWSGNQPQHF. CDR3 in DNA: TGCGCCAGCAGCCAAGGACAGGGTTGGTCCGGCAATCAGCCCCAGCATTTT.

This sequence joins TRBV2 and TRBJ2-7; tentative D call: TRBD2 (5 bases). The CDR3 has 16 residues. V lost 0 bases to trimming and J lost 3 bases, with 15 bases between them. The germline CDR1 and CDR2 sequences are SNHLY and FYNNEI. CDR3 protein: CASSEAGIGRGYEQYF. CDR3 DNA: TGTGCCAGCAGTGAAGCGGGGATCGGACGGGGCTACGAGCAGTACTTC.

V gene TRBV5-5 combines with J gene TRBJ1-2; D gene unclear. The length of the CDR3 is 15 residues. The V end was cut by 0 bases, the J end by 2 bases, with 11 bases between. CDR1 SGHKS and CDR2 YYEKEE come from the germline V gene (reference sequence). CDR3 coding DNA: TGTGCCAGCAGCTTGGCCATGCGCAGGAACTATGGCTACACCTTC. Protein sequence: CASSLAMRRNYGYTF.

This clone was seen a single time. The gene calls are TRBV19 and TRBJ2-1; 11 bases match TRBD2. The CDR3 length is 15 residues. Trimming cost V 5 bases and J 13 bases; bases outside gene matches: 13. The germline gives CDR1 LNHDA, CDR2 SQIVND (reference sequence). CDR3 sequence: CASSLVAGGPGSQFF. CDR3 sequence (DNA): TGTGCCAGTAGTCTCGTAGCGGGAGGGCCAGGGTCCCAGTTCTTC.

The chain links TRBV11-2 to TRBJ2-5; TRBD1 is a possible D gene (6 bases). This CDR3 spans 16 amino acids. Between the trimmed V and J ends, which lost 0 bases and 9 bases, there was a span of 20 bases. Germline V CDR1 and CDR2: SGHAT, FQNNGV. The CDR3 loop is CASSLERTVLPGAQYF. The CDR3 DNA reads TGTGCCAGCAGCTTAGAAAGGACGGTCCTTCCAGGGGCCCAGTACTTC.

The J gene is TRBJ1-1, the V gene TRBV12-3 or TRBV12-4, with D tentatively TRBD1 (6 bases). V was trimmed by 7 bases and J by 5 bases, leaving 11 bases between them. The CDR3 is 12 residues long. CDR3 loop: CASTPQGTEAFF. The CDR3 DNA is TGTGCCAGCACCCCCCAGGGGACTGAAGCTTTCTTT.

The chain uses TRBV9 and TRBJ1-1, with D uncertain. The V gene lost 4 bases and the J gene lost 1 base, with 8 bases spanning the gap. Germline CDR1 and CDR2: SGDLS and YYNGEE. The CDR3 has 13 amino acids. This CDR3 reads CASSNGPNTEAFF. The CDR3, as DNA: TGTGCCAGCAGCAATGGGCCGAACACTGAAGCTTTCTTT.

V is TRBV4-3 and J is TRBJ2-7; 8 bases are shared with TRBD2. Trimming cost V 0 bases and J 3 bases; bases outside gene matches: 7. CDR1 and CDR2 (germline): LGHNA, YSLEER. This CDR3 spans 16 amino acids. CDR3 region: CASSQDYGTRDYEQYF. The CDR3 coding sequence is TGCGCCAGCAGCCAAGATTATGGGACTAGGGACTACGAGCAGTACTTC.

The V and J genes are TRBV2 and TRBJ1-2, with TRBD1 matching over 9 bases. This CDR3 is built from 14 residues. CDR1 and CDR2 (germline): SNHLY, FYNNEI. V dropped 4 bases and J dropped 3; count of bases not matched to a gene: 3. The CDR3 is CASSGDRADYGYTF. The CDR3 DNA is TGTGCCAGCAGTGGGGACAGGGCGGACTATGGCTACACCTTC. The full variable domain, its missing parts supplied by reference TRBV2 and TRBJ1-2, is EPEVTQTPSHQVTQMGQEVILRCVPISNHLYFYWYRQILGQKVEFLVSFYNNEISEKSEIFDDQFSVERPDGSNFTLKIRSTKLEDSAMYFCASSGDRADYGYTFGSGTRLTVV.

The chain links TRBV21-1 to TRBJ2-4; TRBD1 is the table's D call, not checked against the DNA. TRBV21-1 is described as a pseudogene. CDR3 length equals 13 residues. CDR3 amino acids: CASSKLPQGASGF. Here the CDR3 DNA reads TGTGCCAGCAGCAAATTGCCCCAGGGCGCCAGTGGCTTC.

CDR3 sequence (DNA): TGTGCCAGCAGCCAAATCGAAGGGAGGGTAAACACCATATATTTT. Translated: CASSQIEGRVNTIYF. This chain links TRBV7-9 with TRBJ1-3; D uncertain. The CDR3 extends over 15 amino acids. Germline V CDR1 and CDR2: SEHNR, FQNEAQ (reference sequence). The V end lost 5 bases, the J end lost 6 bases, and 17 bases lay between the germline ends.

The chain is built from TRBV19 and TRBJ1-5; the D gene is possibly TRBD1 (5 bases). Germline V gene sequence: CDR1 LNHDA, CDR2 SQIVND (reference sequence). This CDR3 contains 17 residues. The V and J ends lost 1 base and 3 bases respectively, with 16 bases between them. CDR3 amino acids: CASSIVGAGRHNQPQHF. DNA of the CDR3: TGTGCCAGTAGTATAGTGGGCGCAGGGCGCCACAATCAGCCCCAGCATTTT.

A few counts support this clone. The CDR3 nucleotides are TGTGCCAGCAGCAGGGCGGGCGGGGAGCTGTTTTTT. It translates to CASSRAGGELFF. This chain joins TRBV5-5 and TRBJ2-2; D perhaps matches TRBD2 (5 bases). V was cut by 4 bases and J by 7 bases, with 8 bases left in between. The CDR3 contains 12 residues. Germline loops: CDR1 SGHKS, CDR2 YYEKEE (reference sequence).

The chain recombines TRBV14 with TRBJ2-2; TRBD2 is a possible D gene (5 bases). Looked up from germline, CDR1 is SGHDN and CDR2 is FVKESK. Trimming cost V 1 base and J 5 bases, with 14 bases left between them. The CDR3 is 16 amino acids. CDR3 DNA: TGTGCCAGCAGCCAAGGGTTCACTAGAAATACCGGGGAGCTGTTTTTT. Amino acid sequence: CASSQGFTRNTGELFF. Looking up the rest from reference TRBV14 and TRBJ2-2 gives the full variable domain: EAGVTQFPSHSVIEKGQTVTLRCDPISGHDNLYWYRRVMGKEIKFLLHFVKESKQDESGMPNNRFLAERTGGTYSTLKVQPAELEDSGVYFCASSQGFTRNTGELFFGEGSRLTVL.

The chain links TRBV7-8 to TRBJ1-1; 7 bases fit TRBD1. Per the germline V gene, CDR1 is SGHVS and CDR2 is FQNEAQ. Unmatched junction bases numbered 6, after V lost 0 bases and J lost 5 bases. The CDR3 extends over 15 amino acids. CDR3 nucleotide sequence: TGTGCCAGCAGCTTAGCGACAGGGAGGCTTACTGAAGCTTTCTTT. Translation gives CASSLATGRLTEAFF. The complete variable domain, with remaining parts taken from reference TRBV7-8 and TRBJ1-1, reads GAGVSQSPRYKVAKRGQDVALRCDPISGHVSLFWYQQALGQGPEFLTYFQNEAQLDKSGLPSDRFFAERPEGSVSTLKIQRTQQEDSAVYLCASSLATGRLTEAFFGQGTRLTVV.

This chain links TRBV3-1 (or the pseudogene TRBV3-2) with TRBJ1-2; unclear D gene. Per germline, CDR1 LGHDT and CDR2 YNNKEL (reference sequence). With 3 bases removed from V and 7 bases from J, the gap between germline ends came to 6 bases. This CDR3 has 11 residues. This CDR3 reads CASSQRAGYTF. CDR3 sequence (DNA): TGTGCCAGCAGCCAGCGGGCTGGCTACACCTTC.

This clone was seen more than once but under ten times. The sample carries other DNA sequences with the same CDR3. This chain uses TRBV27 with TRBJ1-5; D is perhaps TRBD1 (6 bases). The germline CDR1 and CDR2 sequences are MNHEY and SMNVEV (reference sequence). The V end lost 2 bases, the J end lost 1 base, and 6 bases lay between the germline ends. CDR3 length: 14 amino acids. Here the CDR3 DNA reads TGTGCCAGCAGTTTACAGGGGAGCAATCAGCCCCAGCATTTT. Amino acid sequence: CASSLQGSNQPQHF.

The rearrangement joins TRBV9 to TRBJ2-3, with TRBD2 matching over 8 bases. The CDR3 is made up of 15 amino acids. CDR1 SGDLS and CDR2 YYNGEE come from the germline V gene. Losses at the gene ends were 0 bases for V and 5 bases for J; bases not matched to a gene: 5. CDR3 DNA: TGTGCCAGCAGCGTAGCGGGAGGGCGGCTAGATACGCAGTATTTT. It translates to CASSVAGGRLDTQYF.

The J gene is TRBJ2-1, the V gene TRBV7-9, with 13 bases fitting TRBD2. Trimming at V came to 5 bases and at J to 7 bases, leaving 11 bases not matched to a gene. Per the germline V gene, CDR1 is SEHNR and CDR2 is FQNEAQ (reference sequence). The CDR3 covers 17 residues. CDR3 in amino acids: CASSPTSGRAFRNEQFF. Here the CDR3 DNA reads TGTGCCAGCAGCCCCACTAGCGGGAGGGCCTTTAGGAATGAGCAGTTCTTC.

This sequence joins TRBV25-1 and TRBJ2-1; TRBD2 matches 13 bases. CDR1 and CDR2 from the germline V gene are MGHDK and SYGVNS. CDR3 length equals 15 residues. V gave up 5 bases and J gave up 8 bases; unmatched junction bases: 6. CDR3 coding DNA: TGTGCCAGCAGTTCAAGGACTAGCGGGGGTGATGAGCAGTTCTTC. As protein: CASSSRTSGGDEQFF. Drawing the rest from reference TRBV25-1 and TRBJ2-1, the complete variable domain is EADIYQTPRYLVIGTGKKITLECSQTMGHDKMYWYQQDPGMELHLIHYSYGVNSTEKGDLSSESTVSRIRTEHFPLTLESARPSHTSQYLCASSSRTSGGDEQFFGPGTRLTVL.

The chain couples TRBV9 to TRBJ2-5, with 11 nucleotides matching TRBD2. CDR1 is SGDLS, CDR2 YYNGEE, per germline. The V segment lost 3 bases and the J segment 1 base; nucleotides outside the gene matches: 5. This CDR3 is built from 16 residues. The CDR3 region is CASSGGTSGVQETQYF. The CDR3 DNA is TGTGCCAGCAGCGGCGGGACTAGCGGCGTCCAAGAGACCCAGTACTTC.